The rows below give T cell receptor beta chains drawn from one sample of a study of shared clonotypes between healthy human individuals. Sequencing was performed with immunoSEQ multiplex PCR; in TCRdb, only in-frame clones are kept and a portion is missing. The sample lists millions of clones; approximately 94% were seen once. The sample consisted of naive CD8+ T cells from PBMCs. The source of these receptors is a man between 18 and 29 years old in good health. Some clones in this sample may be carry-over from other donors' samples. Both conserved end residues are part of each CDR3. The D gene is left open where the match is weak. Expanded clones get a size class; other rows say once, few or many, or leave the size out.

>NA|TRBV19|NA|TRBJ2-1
CASSMQGLYNEQFF
TGTGCCAGTAGTATGCAAGGGCTCTACAATGAGCAGTTCTTC
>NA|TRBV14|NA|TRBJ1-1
CASSQVRSYRVGEAFF
TGTGCCAGCAGCCAAGTACGATCATATAGGGTCGGTGAAGCTTTCTTT
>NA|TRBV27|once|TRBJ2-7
CASSLVSGVYEQYF
TGTGCCAGCAGTTTAGTCTCGGGGGTCTACGAGCAGTACTTC
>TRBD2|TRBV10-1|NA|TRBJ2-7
CASSEGTSGGAGGISSYEQYF
TGCGCCAGCAGTGAAGGGACTAGCGGGGGGGCAGGGGGCATAAGCTCCTACGAGCAGTACTTC
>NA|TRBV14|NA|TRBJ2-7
CASSQGQFYEQYF
TGTGCCAGCAGCCAAGGACAGTTCTACGAGCAGTACTTC
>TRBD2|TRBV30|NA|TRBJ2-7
CAWSASRAGVHEQYF
TGTGCCTGGAGTGCCTCCAGAGCGGGAGTCCACGAGCAGTACTTC
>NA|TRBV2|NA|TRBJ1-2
CASSVWPKANYGYTF
TGTGCCAGCAGTGTCTGGCCGAAAGCTAACTATGGCTACACCTTC
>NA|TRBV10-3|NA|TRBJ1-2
CAISESFGDGYTF
TGTGCCATCAGTGAGTCGTTCGGGGATGGCTACACCTTC
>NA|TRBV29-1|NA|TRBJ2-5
CSVLQQETQYF
TGCAGCGTTTTACAGCAAGAGACCCAGTACTTC
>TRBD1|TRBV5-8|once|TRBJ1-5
CASSQWTGLNQPQHF
TGTGCCAGCAGCCAATGGACAGGGCTTAATCAGCCCCAGCATTTT
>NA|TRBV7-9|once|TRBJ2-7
CASSSSHVGYEQYF
TGTGCCAGCAGCTCAAGCCATGTCGGCTACGAGCAGTACTTC
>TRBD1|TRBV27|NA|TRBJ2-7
CASNRGPGQGSHEQYF
TGTGCCAGCAACAGAGGACCGGGACAGGGGTCCCACGAGCAGTACTTC
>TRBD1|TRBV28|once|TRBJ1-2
CASSSTGGAGYTF
TGTGCCAGCAGTTCGACAGGGGGCGCCGGCTACACCTTC
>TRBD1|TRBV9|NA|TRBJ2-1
CASSVPGGNEQFF
TGTGCCAGCAGCGTTCCAGGGGGCAATGAGCAGTTCTTC
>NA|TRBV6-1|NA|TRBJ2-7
CASPRDTQPYEQYF
TGTGCCAGCCCCCGGGACACCCAACCCTACGAGCAGTACTTC
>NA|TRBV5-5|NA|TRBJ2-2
CASSFSGRTGELFF
TGTGCCAGCAGCTTCTCAGGGCGCACCGGGGAGCTGTTTTTT
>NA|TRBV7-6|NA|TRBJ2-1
CASSLGGDVEQFF
TGTGCCAGCAGCTTAGGGGGTGATGTTGAGCAGTTCTTC
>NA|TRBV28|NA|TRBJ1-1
CASTLGLIWGTEAFF
TGTGCCAGCACCCTGGGCCTTATCTGGGGCACTGAAGCTTTCTTT
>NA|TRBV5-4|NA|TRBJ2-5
CAIRGGETQYF
TGTGCCATCAGAGGGGGGGAGACCCAGTACTTC
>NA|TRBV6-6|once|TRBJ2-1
CASTSEGRSYNEQFF
TGTGCCAGCACCTCTGAGGGACGCTCCTACAATGAGCAGTTCTTC
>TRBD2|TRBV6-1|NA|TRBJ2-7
CASSEVASGNYEQYF
TGTGCCAGCAGTGAAGTGGCTAGCGGGAACTACGAGCAGTACTTC
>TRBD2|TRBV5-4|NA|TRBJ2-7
CASSFLGDYGEQYF
TGTGCCAGCAGCTTTCTGGGGGACTATGGCGAGCAGTACTTC
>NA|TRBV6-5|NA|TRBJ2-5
CASSTFYHQETQYF
TGTGCCAGCAGTACGTTTTACCACCAAGAGACCCAGTACTTC